This record concerns one T cell receptor (beta chain) sequence. Produced via immunoSEQ multiplex PCR; TCRdb's table is partial and in-frame only. The table includes roughly 100,000 clones, approximately 87% detected once. These data are taken from a study of T cell responses to AZD1222 COVID-19 vaccine. CDR1 MGHRA and CDR2 YSYEKL come from the germline V gene. This CDR3 is 16 amino acids long. Germline trimming cut 3 bases from V and 5 bases from J; bases unmatched to any gene: 8. This specimen consisted of peripheral blood, obtained on day 0 of AZD1222 vaccination. This sequence originates from an adult in good health. The chain links TRBV4-1 to TRBJ1-1; 11 bases line up with TRBD1. Written as DNA, the CDR3 is TGCGCCAGCAGCCAGGAGAGGGACAGGGGGGGGACTGAAGCTTTCTTT. This codes for CASSQERDRGGTEAFF.